These 17 T cell receptor beta chains originate from one sample sequenced in a study of CD8 T cells in ankylosing spondylitis. Findings of the study overall: A TCR beta motif of several highly homologous variants seemed to mark ankylosing spondylitis blood.

TCRdb re-analysed the 5' RACE reads in MiXCR, keeping a single row per CDR3 protein. The repertoire holds roughly 450,000 distinct CDR3 sequences, 20% to 30% seen once, with roughly 1% in the top ten. These receptors are not linked to any known antigen. Sequenced input: blood, either unsorted or a sorted T cell fraction (not recorded which). All receptors derive from a male donor with ankylosing spondylitis.

The table lists this clonotype with a count of one. The V call is TRBV6-1, the J call TRBJ1-1; 9 bases map to TRBD1. The CDR3 loop spans 16 amino acids. CDR1 is MNHNS and CDR2 is SASEGT in the germline V gene. With V trimmed by 3 bases and J by 0 bases, 5 bases remained unmatched. This CDR3 is CASSDPGQGLNTEAFF. CDR3 bases: TGTGCCAGCAGTGACCCGGGACAGGGTCTGAACACTGAAGCTTTCTTT.

The chain links TRBV4-2 to TRBJ2-7; 10 nucleotides agree with TRBD1. The germline CDR1 and CDR2 sequences are LGHNA and YNFKEQ. This CDR3 has 15 residues. V lost 0 bases, J lost 4 bases, and 3 bases stayed unmatched. As DNA, the CDR3 is TGTGCCAGCAGCCAAGAACGACAGGGGGCTTACGAGCAGTACTTC. Encoded protein: CASSQERQGAYEQYF.

The rearrangement joins TRBV2 to TRBJ2-1; 16 positions agree with TRBD2. CDR3 length: 18 amino acids. V lost 0 bases to trimming and J lost 1 base; unmatched junction nucleotides: 0. Per germline, CDR1 SNHLY and CDR2 FYNNEI. CDR3 nucleotides: TGTGCCAGCAGTGAAGCGGGACTAGCGGGAGGGTCCTACAATGAGCAGTTCTTC. This gives the protein CASSEAGLAGGSYNEQFF.

The chain recombines TRBV7-2 with TRBJ1-1; D remains unclear. CDR3 length: 12 residues. With 8 bases removed from V and 3 bases from J, the gap between germline ends came to 10 bases. Germline V gene sequence: CDR1 SGHTA, CDR2 FQGNSA. The CDR3 loop is CASARQDTEAFF. The CDR3 nucleotides are TGTGCCAGCGCGAGGCAAGACACTGAAGCTTTCTTT.

This clonotype turned up a few times. The chain joins TRBV11-2 to TRBJ1-4, with 11 bases aligning to TRBD1. The trim removed 5 bases at V and 8 bases at J, leaving 4 bases unmatched. This CDR3 comprises 14 residues. The germline CDR1 and CDR2 sequences are SGHAT and FQNNGV. The CDR3 DNA reads TGTGCCAGCAGCCATGGACAGGGGGCGGAAAAACTGTTTTTT. Translation gives CASSHGQGAEKLFF.

The chain links TRBV6-1 to TRBJ2-1; 7 nucleotides agree with TRBD1. CDR1 and CDR2 (germline): MNHNS, SASEGT. The CDR3 covers 15 residues. The J segment lost 2 bases and the V segment lost 3 bases, leaving 4 bases of the junction unmatched. CDR3 in amino acids: CASSEIGTAYNEQFF. Written as DNA, the CDR3 is TGTGCCAGCAGTGAGATCGGGACAGCCTACAATGAGCAGTTCTTC.

V is TRBV4-2 and J is TRBJ1-4, with 8 bases matching TRBD1. The CDR3 loop spans 18 amino acids. V was clipped by 1 base and J by 1 base; unmatched bases: 8. CDR1 LGHNA and CDR2 YNFKEQ come from the germline V gene. CDR3 sequence reads: CASSQALRGRLTNEKLFF. The CDR3 bases are TGTGCCAGCAGCCAAGCTCTCAGGGGGCGCTTAACTAATGAAAAACTGTTTTTT.

The genes are TRBV12-3 or TRBV12-4 and TRBJ2-7; 9 bases match TRBD2. The CDR3 runs 14 residues. V lost 6 bases and J lost 6; bases outside the gene matches: 9. The CDR3 loop reads CASSRMGLASEQYV. The CDR3, as DNA: TGTGCCAGCAGCCGAATGGGACTAGCTAGCGAGCAGTACGTC.

This clonotype appeared a few times. This chain connects TRBV24-1 to TRBJ2-1, with TRBD2 matching over 15 bases. Germline V gene lookup returns CDR1 KGHDR and CDR2 SFDVKD. The CDR3 contains 15 residues. Trimming removed 6 bases from V and 12 bases from J; junction bases left unmatched: 8. The CDR3 spells CATSRGTSGRRGQFF. For the CDR3, the DNA is TGTGCCACCAGTCGCGGGACTAGCGGGAGGAGGGGGCAGTTCTTC.

The gene calls are TRBV5-4 and TRBJ2-5; the match to TRBD1 covers 9 bases. Germline loops: CDR1 SGHNT, CDR2 YYREEE (reference sequence). V lost 5 bases and J lost 5; bases outside the gene matches: 4. CDR3 size: 13 residues. The CDR3 nucleotides are TGTGCCAGCAGTTCACAGGGGGCGGAGACCCAGTACTTC. Translated: CASSSQGAETQYF.

The chain joins TRBV5-1 to TRBJ2-2; D is perhaps TRBD1 (5 bases). The CDR3 runs to 16 residues. Germline V gives CDR1 SGHRS, CDR2 YFSETQ. V was trimmed by 0 bases and J by 2 bases, leaving 11 bases between them. This CDR3 is CASSLAWTSNTGELFF. The DNA of the CDR3 is TGCGCCAGCAGCTTGGCTTGGACATCTAACACCGGGGAGCTGTTTTTT. The whole variable domain, remainder taken from reference TRBV5-1 and TRBJ2-2, is KAGVTQTPRYLIKTRGQQVTLSCSPISGHRSVSWYQQTPGQGLQFLFEYFSETQRNKGNFPGRFSGRQFSNSRSEMNVSTLELGDSALYLCASSLAWTSNTGELFFGEGSRLTVL.

This clonotype was seen a handful of times. The DNA for the CDR3 is TGTGCCATCAGTGATGGGGACGATTCCGAGCAGTACTTC. This encodes CAISDGDDSEQYF. The V gene is TRBV10-3, the J gene TRBJ2-7; D is tentatively TRBD1 or TRBD2 (5 bases each). Trimming took off 3 bases at V and 6 bases at J, with 12 bases between the two ends. Germline assignment: CDR1 ENHRY and CDR2 SYGVKD. The CDR3 length is 13 residues.

The sample holds a few counts of this clonotype. This chain links TRBV19 with TRBJ2-1; a weak D match, TRBD2 (6 bases). This CDR3 has 12 amino acids. V was clipped by 1 base and J by 8 bases, with 6 bases between them. Looked up from germline, CDR1 is LNHDA and CDR2 is SQIVND (reference sequence). Here the CDR3 DNA reads TGTGCCAGTAGTATAGGGGAGGATGAGCAGTTCTTC. Protein sequence: CASSIGEDEQFF.

CDR3 DNA: TGCAGCGCCCAGCTGGCTAGCGGGAGGGCCTACAACACCGGGGAGCTGTTTTTT. Residues: CSAQLASGRAYNTGELFF. The rearrangement uses TRBV29-1 and TRBJ2-2, with 12 bases matching TRBD2. The germline V gene encodes CDR1 SQVTM and CDR2 ANQGSEA. After removal of 7 bases from V and 2 bases from J, the junction contained 14 bases not matched to a gene. The CDR3 length is 18 residues.

This clonotype was recorded a few times. The V call is TRBV25-1, the J call TRBJ2-1; possibly TRBD2 for D (5 bases). Germline CDR1 reads MGHDK; CDR2 reads SYGVNS. The CDR3 is made up of 12 amino acids. The V and J ends lost 5 bases and 7 bases respectively, with 9 bases between them. The CDR3 sequence: CASSRGLNEQFF. CDR3 bases: TGTGCCAGCAGTAGAGGGTTAAATGAGCAGTTCTTC.

Only a few counts were recorded for this clonotype. The V gene is TRBV5-1, the J gene TRBJ2-5; possibly TRBD2 for D (6 bases). The CDR3 is 15 amino acids. The V gene's germline CDR1 is SGHRS and CDR2 YFSETQ. Trimming stripped 1 base from V and 2 bases from J, with 12 bases between. As DNA, the CDR3 is TGCGCCAGCAGCTTGATGGCTAGCGTACAAGAGACCCAGTACTTC. This gives the protein CASSLMASVQETQYF.

The chain uses TRBV30 and TRBJ2-5, with 9 bases fitting TRBD1. Germline-derived CDR1 and CDR2 are GTSNPN and SVGIG (reference sequence). The CDR3 spans 14 residues. The ends lost 3 bases at V and 3 bases at J; junction bases unmatched: 5. DNA of the CDR3: TGTGCCTGGAGAGACAGGGGGGGGAAAGAGACCCAGTACTTC. Translation: CAWRDRGGKETQYF.